Below, 32 T cell receptor beta chains from the same sample are listed, as sequenced in a study of cytomegalovirus exposure and HLA in healthy donors. 13 Jbeta primers and 60 Vbeta primers were used for the PCR. Assay: immunoSEQ multiplex PCR; the TCRdb copy retains only in-frame clones and omits some. The table lists fewer than 200,000 clones, about 88% of them singletons. The sequencing sample was made of PBMCs. These receptor sequences come from a girl under three years old in good health and CMV-seronegative.

The chain has TRBV7-9 and TRBJ1-6; 8 nucleotides align to TRBD1. CDR1 and CDR2 from the germline V gene are SEHNR and FQNEAQ (reference sequence). The V gene end was trimmed by 4 bases and the J gene end by 7 bases; junction bases not matched to a gene: 15. CDR3 length: 18 residues. CDR3 DNA sequence: TGTGCCAGCAGCTCATACGGGCCGGGACAGGCTTCGAATTCACCCCTCCACTTT. The encoded protein is CASSSYGPGQASNSPLHF.

The rearrangement uses TRBV7-2 and TRBJ2-7, with 9 bases aligning to TRBD1. The trim removed 2 bases at V and 5 bases at J, leaving 10 bases unmatched. The CDR3 is made up of 16 amino acids. Looked up from germline, CDR1 is SGHTA and CDR2 is FQGNSA. CDR3: CASSLLLRDRDHEQYF. CDR3 DNA sequence: TGTGCCAGCAGCTTATTACTGAGGGACAGGGATCACGAGCAGTACTTC.

J is TRBJ2-1 and V is TRBV10-3; 8 bases map to TRBD1. Germline loops: CDR1 ENHRY, CDR2 SYGVKD. The CDR3 runs to 14 residues. After removal of 10 bases from V and 5 bases from J, the junction contained 10 bases not matched to a gene. The CDR3 loop is CATTRDRQHNEQFF. CDR3 nucleotide sequence: TGTGCCACCACCCGGGACAGGCAGCACAATGAGCAGTTCTTC.

The gene calls are TRBV5-4 and TRBJ2-7; TRBD1 aligns across 7 bases. Germline V CDR1 and CDR2: SGHNT, YYREEE (reference sequence). The ends lost 0 bases at V and 0 bases at J; junction bases unmatched: 9. The CDR3 is made up of 17 amino acids. The CDR3 DNA is TGTGCCAGCAGCTTGGCAGACAGGGATAGTGACTCCTACGAGCAGTACTTC. The encoded protein is CASSLADRDSDSYEQYF. Variable domain in full (rest from reference TRBV5-4 and TRBJ2-7): ETGVTQSPTHLIKTRGQQVTLRCSSQSGHNTVSWYQQALGQGPQFIFQYYREEENGRGNFPPRFSGLQFPNYSSELNVNALELDDSALYLCASSLADRDSDSYEQYFGPGTRLTVT.

This chain links TRBV29-1 with TRBJ2-5, with 9 bases aligning to TRBD1. CDR1 and CDR2 (germline): SQVTM, ANQGSEA. The CDR3 consists of 15 residues. Trimming cost V 7 bases and J 1 base; bases outside gene matches: 10. As DNA, the CDR3 is TGCAGCGGCACACGACAGGGACAGGGCCAAGAGACCCAGTACTTC. Residues: CSGTRQGQGQETQYF.

The chain couples TRBV7-2 to TRBJ2-3, with TRBD2 matching 7 bases. V trimming: 3 bases; J trimming: 6 bases; junction bases outside the gene matches: 6. The CDR3 consists of 14 residues. Per germline, CDR1 SGHTA and CDR2 FQGNSA. CDR3 in DNA: TGTGCCAGCAGCTTTGAGCGGGACGTGGATACGCAGTATTTT. It codes for CASSFERDVDTQYF.

The V call is TRBV21-1, the J call TRBJ1-2; TRBD1 was called by the table and not checked on the DNA. TRBV21-1 is designated a pseudogene. The CDR3 contains 16 residues. CDR3: CASSSRDSKKDYGYTF. The DNA of the CDR3 is TGTGCCAGCAGCAGCCGGGACAGCAAGAAGGACTATGGCTACACCTTC.

CDR3 sequence (DNA): TGTGCCAGCAGCCAGACTAGCGGGAGGCCAGATACGCAGTATTTT. Translation gives CASSQTSGRPDTQYF. The chain links TRBV4-2 to TRBJ2-3; the match to TRBD2 covers 13 bases. The length of the CDR3 is 15 residues. The V gene's germline CDR1 is LGHNA and CDR2 YNFKEQ. V was clipped by 3 bases and J by 4 bases; unmatched bases: 1.

The V call is TRBV30, the J call TRBJ2-7; TRBD1 matches 8 bases. The CDR3 is made up of 14 amino acids. Germline assignment: CDR1 GTSNPN and CDR2 SVGIG (reference sequence). V dropped 5 bases and J dropped 3; count of bases not matched to a gene: 9. The CDR3 DNA reads as TGTGCCTGGGACCCTACTGGGACAGGCTACGAGCAGTACTTC. It encodes CAWDPTGTGYEQYF.

V gene TRBV7-6 combines with J gene TRBJ2-1; 7 bases align to TRBD1. Trimming removed 5 bases from V and 8 bases from J; junction bases left unmatched: 18. This CDR3 comprises 17 residues. Germline loops: CDR1 SGHVS, CDR2 FNYEAQ. CDR3 protein: CASSPRTDGVGGDEQFF. The CDR3 coding sequence is TGTGCCAGCAGCCCTCGGACAGACGGAGTAGGGGGCGATGAGCAGTTCTTC. Full variable domain (rest looked up from reference TRBV7-6 and TRBJ2-1): GAGVSQSPRYKVTKRGQDVALRCDPISGHVSLYWYRQALGQGPEFLTYFNYEAQQDKSGLPNDRFSAERPEGSISTLTIQRTEQRDSAMYRCASSPRTDGVGGDEQFFGPGTRLTVL.

Only a few counts were recorded for this clone. The chain uses TRBV5-1 and TRBJ1-1, with 7 positions matching TRBD1. The CDR3 totals 13 residues. Germline V gives CDR1 SGHRS, CDR2 YFSETQ. J was trimmed by 9 bases and V by 4 bases; bases with no gene match: 9. CDR3 sequence (DNA): TGCGCCAGCAGCCTAGGAGACAGGGTCCAAGCTTTCTTT. Translated, it gives CASSLGDRVQAFF.

V usage is TRBV2 and J usage is TRBJ2-3, with TRBD2 matching over 7 bases. The J segment lost 5 bases and the V segment lost 4 bases, leaving 6 bases of the junction unmatched. The CDR3 has 14 amino acids. CDR1 and CDR2 from the germline V gene are SNHLY and FYNNEI. The CDR3 DNA reads as TGTGCCAGCAGTGTGGTTGGCGGGGGAGATACGCAGTATTTT. Translation: CASSVVGGGDTQYF. Filled out from reference TRBV2 and TRBJ2-3, the complete variable domain reads EPEVTQTPSHQVTQMGQEVILRCVPISNHLYFYWYRQILGQKVEFLVSFYNNEISEKSEIFDDQFSVERPDGSNFTLKIRSTKLEDSAMYFCASSVVGGGDTQYFGPGTRLTVL.

This clone came up a few times. The chain's CDR3 is CASSLGPGAQPQHF. CDR3 DNA: TGCGCCAGCAGCTTGGGGCCTGGGGCCCAGCCCCAGCATTTT. This sequence joins TRBV5-1 and TRBJ1-5; TRBD1 might be the D (5 bases). Germline-derived CDR1 and CDR2 are SGHRS and YFSETQ. The ends were cut back, 0 bases at V and 7 bases at J, with 11 bases in the middle. The CDR3 is 14 amino acids. Looking up the rest from reference TRBV5-1 and TRBJ1-5 gives the full variable domain: KAGVTQTPRYLIKTRGQQVTLSCSPISGHRSVSWYQQTPGQGLQFLFEYFSETQRNKGNFPGRFSGRQFSNSRSEMNVSTLELGDSALYLCASSLGPGAQPQHFGDGTRLSIL.

J is TRBJ2-7 and V is TRBV6-6; a weak D match, TRBD1 (5 bases). V lost 6 bases and J lost 3, with 12 bases in between. The germline CDR1 and CDR2 sequences are MNHNY and SVGAGI (reference sequence). The CDR3 runs 13 residues. The CDR3, as DNA: TGTGCCAGCAGGAGGACACCCAGCTACGAGCAGTACTTC. Amino acids: CASRRTPSYEQYF.

This chain uses TRBV7-8 with TRBJ2-6; 11 nucleotides line up with TRBD1. Germline lookup yields CDR1 SGHVS and CDR2 FQNEAQ. This CDR3 has 17 residues. The J segment lost 4 bases and the V segment lost 5 bases, leaving 7 bases of the junction unmatched. The CDR3 coding sequence is TGTGCCAGCAGCGTAAGGACAGGGGGCAACGGGGCCAACGTCCTGACTTTC. It codes for CASSVRTGGNGANVLTF.

J is TRBJ2-2 and V is TRBV5-1; 8 positions agree with TRBD1. There are 15 residues in the CDR3. The trim removed 2 bases at V and 7 bases at J, leaving 7 bases unmatched. Germline assignment: CDR1 SGHRS and CDR2 YFSETQ. The CDR3 nucleotides are TGCGCCAGCAGCTTTGGGCAGGGGGCATACGGGGAGCTGTTTTTT. This gives the protein CASSFGQGAYGELFF.

J is TRBJ1-2 and V is TRBV7-9, with 8 bases aligning to TRBD1. This CDR3 has 13 amino acids. V shed 3 bases and J 4 bases; nucleotides not matched to a gene: 1. Per the germline V gene, CDR1 is SEHNR and CDR2 is FQNEAQ (reference sequence). This CDR3 reads CASSLDRVYGYTF. The CDR3, as DNA: TGTGCCAGCAGCTTGGACAGGGTCTATGGCTACACCTTC. The variable domain in full, with the rest retrieved from reference TRBV7-9 and TRBJ1-2, is DTGVSQNPRHKITKRGQNVTFRCDPISEHNRLYWYRQTLGQGPEFLTYFQNEAQLEKSRLLSDRFSAERPKGSFSTLEIQRTEQGDSAMYLCASSLDRVYGYTFGSGTRLTVV.

The genes are TRBV29-1 and TRBJ2-7; 8 bases align to TRBD1. Trimming cost V 4 bases and J 2 bases; bases outside gene matches: 7. The germline V gene encodes CDR1 SQVTM and CDR2 ANQGSEA. The CDR3 runs to 14 residues. The CDR3 DNA reads as TGCAGCGTTGGGGGGTCAGGGGGCGCCTACGAGCAGTACTTC. Encoded protein: CSVGGSGGAYEQYF.

The chain couples TRBV6-5 to TRBJ2-7, with 9 bases that match TRBD1. V lost 5 bases to trimming and J lost 3 bases; unmatched junction nucleotides: 5. Germline-derived CDR1 and CDR2 are MNHEY and SVGAGI. This CDR3 contains 14 residues. For the CDR3, the DNA is TGTGCCAGCAGTATGGGACAGGGTCTCTACGAGCAGTACTTC. Amino acids: CASSMGQGLYEQYF.

V usage is TRBV7-2 and J usage is TRBJ2-7; 10 bases are a match to TRBD2. Germline loops: CDR1 SGHTA, CDR2 FQGNSA. The CDR3 has 15 amino acids. After removal of 6 bases from V and 3 bases from J, the junction contained 8 bases not matched to a gene. Written as DNA, the CDR3 is TGTGCCAGCAGTCCTAGCGGGAGTAACTACTACGAGCAGTACTTC. This codes for CASSPSGSNYYEQYF.

This clone was observed a few times. J is TRBJ1-5 and V is TRBV30, with D maybe TRBD1 (5 bases). The germline V and J ends were trimmed by 2 bases and 5 bases, with 10 bases remaining between them. From germline, CDR1 is GTSNPN and CDR2 SVGIG (reference sequence). CDR3 length equals 13 residues. The DNA of the CDR3 is TGTGCCTGGAGTCTCCAGGGTGATCAGCCCCAGCATTTT. It encodes CAWSLQGDQPQHF.

The rearrangement uses TRBV7-2 and TRBJ2-1; TRBD2 matches 12 bases. Germline-derived CDR1 and CDR2 are SGHTA and FQGNSA. The V segment lost 5 bases and the J segment 5 bases; nucleotides outside the gene matches: 10. This CDR3 has 17 residues. CDR3 residues: CASSPLILAGGNNEQFF. The CDR3 region has the DNA TGTGCCAGCAGCCCACTCATTCTAGCGGGAGGGAACAATGAGCAGTTCTTC.

A note on this clone: A read error may produce the germline difference seen at one junction end. The chain combines TRBV23-1 with TRBJ2-7, with TRBD2 identical over 8 bases. TRBV23-1 is recorded as an ORF, its role being uncertain. The CDR3 totals 16 residues. The CDR3, as DNA: TGCGCCAGCAGTCAATCGAGGGTAGCGGGAATCTACGAGCAGTATTTC. This translates into CASSQSRVAGIYEQYF.

Only one count was recorded for this clone. V is TRBV19 and J is TRBJ2-5; no clear D gene. The CDR3 is 13 amino acids. The V gene's germline CDR1 is LNHDA and CDR2 SQIVND (reference sequence). V lost 4 bases and J lost 4, with 10 bases in between. The chain's CDR3 is CASSRGARETQYF. The CDR3 bases are TGTGCCAGTAGTAGAGGCGCCAGAGAGACCCAGTACTTC.

This clone was seen once. V gene TRBV5-1 combines with J gene TRBJ2-5; 9 bases map to TRBD2. Germline V gives CDR1 SGHRS, CDR2 YFSETQ. V was pared by 4 bases and J by 3 bases, with 7 bases of the junction left unmatched. CDR3 length equals 15 residues. The CDR3 spells CASSEPSGTKETQYF. The CDR3 DNA is TGCGCCAGCAGCGAGCCTAGCGGGACTAAAGAGACCCAGTACTTC.

The chain recombines TRBV19 with TRBJ1-2, with D possibly matching TRBD1 (6 bases). The CDR3 extends over 15 amino acids. CDR1 and CDR2 (germline): LNHDA, SQIVND (reference sequence). Trimming took off 3 bases at V and 2 bases at J, with 13 bases between the two ends. DNA for the CDR3: TGTGCCAGTAGTATGTTCAGTGGACAGAACTATGGCTACACCTTC. Residues: CASSMFSGQNYGYTF.

The chain combines TRBV4-1 with TRBJ2-1; TRBD1 matches 7 bases. V trimming: 0 bases; J trimming: 3 bases; junction bases outside the gene matches: 2. Looked up from germline, CDR1 is MGHRA and CDR2 is YSYEKL. The CDR3 contains 15 residues. CDR3 in amino acids: CASSQDTGDYNEQFF. Here the CDR3 DNA reads TGCGCCAGCAGCCAAGACACAGGGGACTACAATGAGCAGTTCTTC.

The chain employs TRBV7-8 and TRBJ1-1; D is uncertain. CDR1 SGHVS and CDR2 FQNEAQ come from the germline V gene. The CDR3 has 17 amino acids. Trimming removed 5 bases at V and 2 bases at J, with 21 bases between. CDR3 sequence (DNA): TGTGCCAGCAGCCCACGGAGGTTCTCCGTCTTCAACACTGAAGCTTTCTTT. Translating it yields CASSPRRFSVFNTEAFF.

The V and J genes are TRBV2 and TRBJ2-7; 7 bases line up with TRBD1. Germline lookup yields CDR1 SNHLY and CDR2 FYNNEI. V shed 6 bases, J shed 5 bases, and the junction held 7 bases outside the gene matches. This CDR3 has 13 amino acids. The CDR3 DNA is TGTGCCAGCAGGACAGGGTTTACGGACGAGCAGTACTTC. It codes for CASRTGFTDEQYF.

The J gene is TRBJ2-7, the V gene TRBV5-1, with D tentatively TRBD2 (5 bases). This CDR3 spans 16 amino acids. Trimming took off 4 bases at V and 0 bases at J, with 17 bases between the two ends. Germline CDR1 and CDR2: SGHRS and YFSETQ. CDR3 DNA sequence: TGCGCCAGCAGCGGCAACGAGCGGTTGAGCTCCTACGAGCAGTACTTC. Amino acid sequence: CASSGNERLSSYEQYF.

This clone was found a few times. The chain uses TRBV6-1 and TRBJ2-5; D is perhaps TRBD2 (5 bases). This CDR3 contains 15 residues. Trimming left V 4 bases short and J 3 bases short, with 15 bases between. Per germline, CDR1 MNHNS and CDR2 SASEGT. The CDR3 spells CASSVISGYEETQYF. CDR3 sequence (DNA): TGTGCCAGCAGTGTCATCTCGGGGTATGAAGAGACCCAGTACTTC.

CDR3 coding DNA: TGTGCCAGCAGTTACCAGCGGGGGAGGTACAATGAGCAGTTCTTC. It yields the protein CASSYQRGRYNEQFF. The chain combines TRBV6-6 with TRBJ2-1; 8 bases agree with TRBD2. There are 15 residues in the CDR3. Germline assignment: CDR1 MNHNY and CDR2 SVGAGI (reference sequence). The V segment lost 2 bases and the J segment 4 bases; nucleotides outside the gene matches: 4.